This is a list of T cell receptor beta chains from one sample in a study of blood T cell repertoires in COVID-19. Sequencing used immunoSEQ multiplex PCR; TCRdb keeps in-frame clones, though not all of them. The sample holds 100,000 or so clones, approximately 85% seen once. The sample consisted of peripheral blood. All receptors derive from a man in his forties with active or convalescent COVID-19. Each CDR3 is given with its conserved first and last residue. A D gene is named only where the DNA matches it firmly. Part of the rows lack a size; the others show once, few, many or a class for expanded clones.

D gene: TRBD1
V gene: TRBV5-1
clone size: .
J gene: TRBJ2-1
CDR3 DNA: TGCGCCAGCAGCAAAGGGACAGGTTCCCCTAGCTCCTACAATGAGCAGTTCTTC
CDR3 protein: CASSKGTGSPSSYNEQFF

D gene: TRBD2
V gene: TRBV7-2
clone size: .
J gene: TRBJ2-3
CDR3 DNA: TGTGCCAGCAGACTAGCGGGGGCTAGCACAGATACGCAGTATTTT
CDR3 protein: CASRLAGASTDTQYF

D gene: .
V gene: TRBV5-1
clone size: .
J gene: TRBJ2-1
CDR3 DNA: TGCGCCAGCAGCTTGGGGGAGACTAGTATCGTTGAGCAGTTCTTC
CDR3 protein: CASSLGETSIVEQFF

D gene: .
V gene: TRBV20-1
clone size: .
J gene: TRBJ1-5
CDR3 DNA: TGCAGTGCTCGAGGGCTTCAGCCCCAGCATTTT
CDR3 protein: CSARGLQPQHF

D gene: .
V gene: TRBV29-1
clone size: .
J gene: TRBJ1-2
CDR3 DNA: TGCAGCGCCGACAGCTATGGCTACACCTTC
CDR3 protein: CSADSYGYTF

D gene: TRBD2
V gene: TRBV7-2
clone size: .
J gene: TRBJ2-5
CDR3 DNA: TGTGCCAGCAGCCGCCGGACTAGCGGGGCCCAAGAGACCCAGTACTTC
CDR3 protein: CASSRRTSGAQETQYF

D gene: TRBD2
V gene: TRBV24-1
clone size: few
J gene: TRBJ2-2
CDR3 DNA: TGTGCCACCAGTGATTCTCCCAGCGGGGGGAACACCGGGGAGCTGTTTTTT
CDR3 protein: CATSDSPSGGNTGELFF

D gene: .
V gene: TRBV3-1/TRBV3-2
clone size: .
J gene: TRBJ2-3
CDR3 DNA: TGTGCCAGCAGCCAACGCGGCACAGATACGCAGTATTTT
CDR3 protein: CASSQRGTDTQYF

D gene: .
V gene: TRBV9
clone size: once
J gene: TRBJ1-1
CDR3 DNA: TGTGCCAGCAGCGTAGGAGGAGGATCCCAGGCGGGTGAAGCTTTCTTT
CDR3 protein: CASSVGGGSQAGEAFF

D gene: TRBD2
V gene: TRBV29-1
clone size: .
J gene: TRBJ2-7
CDR3 DNA: TGCAGCGTCGAGGGGGGACTAGCGGGGGACTACGAGCAGTACTTC
CDR3 protein: CSVEGGLAGDYEQYF

D gene: TRBD1
V gene: TRBV3-1/TRBV3-2
clone size: .
J gene: TRBJ1-2
CDR3 DNA: TGTGCCAGCAGCCCACCAAGGGTGGGACAGGAGAACTATGGCTACACCTTC
CDR3 protein: CASSPPRVGQENYGYTF

D gene: .
V gene: TRBV3-1/TRBV3-2
clone size: .
J gene: TRBJ1-1
CDR3 DNA: TGTGCCAGCAGCCAAGTGTCAGTGAACACTGAAGCTTTCTTT
CDR3 protein: CASSQVSVNTEAFF

D gene: .
V gene: TRBV11-2
clone size: .
J gene: TRBJ2-3
CDR3 DNA: TGTGCCAGCAGCTTAGCACGCCCGGGTTCAGATACGCAGTATTTT
CDR3 protein: CASSLARPGSDTQYF

D gene: .
V gene: TRBV7-5
clone size: .
J gene: TRBJ2-5
CDR3 DNA: TGTGTCAGAAGCTACCGACTAGCGGGAGGGGAGACCCAGTACTTC
CDR3 protein: CVRSYRLAGGETQYF

D gene: .
V gene: TRBV5-8
clone size: once
J gene: TRBJ1-5
CDR3 DNA: TGTGCCAGCAGCTTTCTATCCAATCAGCCCCAGCATTTT
CDR3 protein: CASSFLSNQPQHF

D gene: TRBD1
V gene: TRBV10-3
clone size: .
J gene: TRBJ1-1
CDR3 DNA: TGTGCCATCAGTCCAATCGGGGGGACAGGGGAAGCTTTCTTT
CDR3 protein: CAISPIGGTGEAFF

D gene: TRBD2
V gene: TRBV3-1/TRBV3-2
clone size: .
J gene: TRBJ2-5
CDR3 DNA: TGTGCCAGCAGCCAAGATCCAATGAGACTAGCGGGGGGGCCGAAGGGAGAGACCCAGTACTTC
CDR3 protein: CASSQDPMRLAGGPKGETQYF

D gene: TRBD1
V gene: TRBV5-1
clone size: .
J gene: TRBJ1-2
CDR3 DNA: TGCGCCAGCAGCCGCCTGGGACAGCCTAACTATGGCTACACCTTC
CDR3 protein: CASSRLGQPNYGYTF

D gene: TRBD1
V gene: TRBV6-4
clone size: once
J gene: TRBJ1-5
CDR3 DNA: TGTGCCAGCAGTGACGGGGGCCGGGACAGGGGGCGCAATCAGCCCCAGCATTTT
CDR3 protein: CASSDGGRDRGRNQPQHF